The source of this TCR beta chain is a study of regulatory T cells in long-lasting Graves disease. As concerns this clonotype: Its target is not known.

Time point here: newly diagnosed GD, antithyroid drugs for less than 3 months. Isolated PBMC RNA provided the starting material for the TCR library. Patients all came to the study from an endocrinology department in Xi'an, China. The germline CDR1 and CDR2 sequences are KGHDR and SFDVKD. The CDR3 is 15 residues long. J gave up 1 base and V 4 bases, and 3 bases lay outside the gene matches. Regarding the study as a whole: Graves' patients with persistent disease showed TCR diversity lower than patients newly diagnosed. Not thyroid tissue but only peripheral blood was studied.

Combining iRepertoire HTBI primers with Arm-PCR of CDR3 regions, the authors built TCR beta libraries. A single record per CDR3 protein comes from TCRdb applying MiXCR to the multiplex PCR reads. The profile shows about 320,000 distinct CDR3 sequences, 15% to 20% of them singletons. The sequence derives from a female donor with Graves disease. The J gene is TRBJ2-3, the V gene TRBV24-1, with 8 nucleotides matching TRBD2. Sequencing used peripheral blood mononuclear cells (PBMCs), obtained at new diagnosis, from a patient treated with antithyroid drugs. The CDR3 coding sequence is TGTGCCACCAGTGAAAGCGGGAGCGGCACAGATACGCAGTATTTT. Its translation: CATSESGSGTDTQYF.